The T cell receptor beta chain under discussion was sequenced for a study of blood T cell repertoires in COVID-19. Study-wide background: The cDNA or gDNA used as material had been derived from T cells, B-cell-depleted T cells, or PBMCs.

In its sample, this clone was seen once. Source study methods: Nucleated cell number was recorded as an estimate derived from reference gene primer amplification. Using immunoSEQ multiplex PCR, the repertoire was profiled, and TCRdb retains in-frame clones only, with some absent. V, J and clone size were drawn from that table, and D and trimming were deduced from the DNA. The profile shows roughly 120,000 clones, around 80% of them singletons. The V and J ends lost 2 bases and 0 bases respectively, with 9 bases between them. The length of the CDR3 is 15 residues. Germline CDR1 MNHEY, CDR2 SVGEGT. The sequence came from a man between 65 and 85 years old with acute or convalescent COVID-19. The chain is built from TRBV6-2 or TRBV6-3 and TRBJ2-3, with D unclear. Material: peripheral blood. The CDR3 coding sequence is TGTGCCAGCAGTTACCGCGCGGATAGCACAGATACGCAGTATTTT. It encodes CASSYRADSTDTQYF.